This T cell receptor beta chain came from a study of T cells in Graves' hyperthyroidism and ophthalmopathy. Amplified TCR beta CDR3 regions derived from RNA transcripts. In the first-round RT-PCR of the TCR CDR3, the HTBI primer set was used. TCRdb reanalysed the multiplex PCR reads using MiXCR and keeps one entry per CDR3 protein. The data contain a few hundred thousand distinct CDR3 sequences, about 15% of them singletons. Patients were excluded for uncontrolled infection, other autoimmune disease, pregnancy or lactation. Study conclusions and caveats: Most thyroid clonotypes that were expanded above 0.001 also turned up in blood.

The CDR3 covers 13 residues. Trimming left V 2 bases short and J 6 bases short, with 11 bases between. Looked up from germline, CDR1 is GTSNPN and CDR2 is SVGIG (reference sequence). There are many counts of this clonotype. Its antigen is unidentified. The chain uses TRBV30 and TRBJ1-5; a possible D gene is TRBD1 (6 bases). This sequence originates from a woman aged 25-40 years with Graves' ophthalmopathy. The source material was blood. CDR3: CAWSPPRGQPQHF. The CDR3 nucleotides read TGTGCCTGGAGTCCACCCAGGGGTCAGCCCCAGCATTTT.